The 16 T cell receptor beta chains in this list originate from one sample, sequenced in a study of cytomegalovirus exposure and HLA in healthy donors. The table came from immunoSEQ multiplex PCR; TCRdb's copy has only in-frame clones and leaves some out. Of roughly 200,000 clones in the sample, 80% to 85% were seen once. The sample was PBMCs. The receptors derive from a woman in her 30s in good health and CMV-seronegative.

V is TRBV5-1 and J is TRBJ1-3; no clear D gene. Germline values: CDR1 SGHRS, CDR2 YFSETQ. Between the trimmed V and J ends, which lost 0 bases and 3 bases, there was a span of 4 bases. There are 13 residues in the CDR3. The CDR3 is CASSLGHGNTIYF. CDR3 nucleotides: TGCGCCAGCAGCTTGGGGCATGGAAACACCATATATTTT.

The sample holds a few counts of this clone. The chain carries TRBV6-1 and TRBJ1-5, with 7 bases that match TRBD1. Germline V gene data show CDR1 as MNHNS and CDR2 as SASEGT. This CDR3 is built from 13 residues. J was trimmed by 5 bases and V by 9 bases; bases with no gene match: 7. Written as DNA, the CDR3 is TGTGCCAGTAAGACAGGGAATTATCAGCCCCAGCATTTT. Translating it yields CASKTGNYQPQHF.

J is TRBJ2-5 and V is TRBV7-9; 13 bases map to TRBD2. This CDR3 region has 16 residues. Germline assignment: CDR1 SEHNR and CDR2 FQNEAQ (reference sequence). V shed 3 bases and J 4 bases; nucleotides not matched to a gene: 5. The CDR3 nucleotides are TGTGCCAGCAGCTTGGGGACTAGCGGGACCAGAGAGACCCAGTACTTC. This codes for CASSLGTSGTRETQYF.

The V call is TRBV28, the J call TRBJ1-2; TRBD1 is a possible D gene (6 bases). The CDR3 consists of 14 residues. From germline, CDR1 is MDHEN and CDR2 SYDVKM. The V and J ends lost 7 bases and 7 bases respectively, with 19 bases between them. The DNA of the CDR3 is TGTGCCAGCACCCAAGCAGGGGCGGATAGTGGCTACACCTTC. It translates to CASTQAGADSGYTF.

This sequence joins TRBV18 and TRBJ1-1; D is unclear. Trimming removed 3 bases from V and 4 bases from J, with 15 bases in between. The germline V gene encodes CDR1 KGHSH and CDR2 LQKENI. This CDR3 has 15 residues. The CDR3 sequence is CASSPSQVETTEAFF. The CDR3 region has the DNA TGTGCCAGCTCACCGTCCCAGGTAGAGACCACTGAAGCTTTCTTT.

This chain links TRBV30 with TRBJ2-3; TRBD2 might be the D (6 bases). The CDR3 is 16 residues long. The ends were cut back, 0 bases at V and 0 bases at J, with 13 bases in the middle. Germline CDR1 is GTSNPN and CDR2 is SVGIG (reference sequence). CDR3 loop: CAWSVPGGPSTDTQYF. The CDR3 DNA reads TGTGCCTGGAGTGTACCCGGAGGGCCTAGCACAGATACGCAGTATTTT.

This clone was picked up one time. The rearrangement uses TRBV7-6 and TRBJ2-7; TRBD2 matches 13 bases. V gave up 2 bases and J gave up 3 bases; unmatched junction bases: 10. The length of the CDR3 is 18 residues. Germline CDR1 is SGHVS and CDR2 is FNYEAQ. The CDR3 loop is CASSLTRTSGRADYEQYF. The CDR3 region has the DNA TGTGCCAGCAGCTTAACGCGTACTAGCGGGAGGGCCGACTACGAGCAGTACTTC.

The V gene is TRBV5-1, the J gene TRBJ2-3, with a tentative D call TRBD2 (6 bases). Trimming stripped 0 bases from V and 2 bases from J, with 10 bases between. Germline CDR1 reads SGHRS; CDR2 reads YFSETQ. This CDR3 comprises 15 residues. CDR3 DNA sequence: TGCGCCAGCAGCTTGGTTCGCGGGATCACAGATACGCAGTATTTT. It translates to CASSLVRGITDTQYF.

As DNA, the CDR3 is TGCGCCAGCGGGCGGGAGGGCCTTGGCAGTGAGCAGTTCTTC. It is translated as CASGREGLGSEQFF. The gene calls are TRBV10-1 and TRBJ2-1; 9 bases are a match to TRBD2. CDR3 length equals 14 residues. Losses at the gene ends were 8 bases for V and 9 bases for J; bases not matched to a gene: 11. Germline V gives CDR1 WNHNN, CDR2 SYGVQD (reference sequence).

This chain joins TRBV6-4 and TRBJ2-3; 7 bases are shared with TRBD1. V trimming: 4 bases; J trimming: 10 bases; junction bases outside the gene matches: 5. The CDR3 sequence is 12 residues long. Germline V CDR1 and CDR2: MRHNA, SNTAGT. The CDR3 sequence is CASSADRVPQYF. As DNA, the CDR3 is TGTGCCAGCAGTGCCGACAGGGTCCCGCAGTATTTT.

The rearrangement uses TRBV21-1 and TRBJ1-2; the table's D gene call, TRBD1, was not cross checked with the DNA. TRBV21-1 is termed a pseudogene. The CDR3 loop spans 17 amino acids. CDR3 region: CASSKGQGAWGNYGYTF. The CDR3 DNA sequence: TGTGCCAGCAGCAAAGGACAGGGGGCATGGGGGAACTATGGCTACACCTTC.

The chain recombines TRBV4-2 with TRBJ2-3; 8 nucleotides align to TRBD1. The CDR3 extends over 14 amino acids. Trimming at V came to 4 bases and at J to 4 bases, leaving 4 bases not matched to a gene. CDR1 and CDR2 from the germline V gene are LGHNA and YNFKEQ. CDR3 residues: CASSLRTGPDTQYF. CDR3 DNA sequence: TGTGCCAGCAGCCTAAGGACAGGGCCAGATACGCAGTATTTT.

The gene calls are TRBV10-1 and TRBJ2-3; TRBD2 matches at 7 bases. Germline assignment: CDR1 WNHNN and CDR2 SYGVQD (reference sequence). CDR3 length: 16 residues. V gave up 6 bases and J gave up 2 bases; unmatched junction bases: 11. The CDR3 is CASSHATSPNTDTQYF. The CDR3 DNA reads TGCGCCAGCAGCCACGCGACTAGCCCGAACACAGATACGCAGTATTTT.

This clone showed up just a few times. This chain links TRBV5-1 with TRBJ2-7, with TRBD1 matching over 7 bases. The V segment lost 3 bases and the J segment 6 bases; nucleotides outside the gene matches: 3. The CDR3 contains 12 residues. Germline CDR1 reads SGHRS; CDR2 reads YFSETQ. The CDR3 here is CASSSNRGEQYF. The CDR3 nucleotides are TGCGCCAGCAGCTCCAACAGGGGCGAGCAGTACTTC.

The V gene is TRBV9, the J gene TRBJ1-6; 7 bases align to TRBD1. There are 16 residues in the CDR3. CDR1 is SGDLS, CDR2 YYNGEE, per germline. V dropped 0 bases and J dropped 9; count of bases not matched to a gene: 9. CDR3 sequence (DNA): TGTGCCAGCAGCGTAGCTCCAGGGGGAGTGGGTTCACCCCTCCACTTT. Translating gives CASSVAPGGVGSPLHF.

This clone was observed a few times. The chain recombines TRBV4-2 with TRBJ2-7; 7 nucleotides align to TRBD1. The CDR3 consists of 16 residues. Germline lookup yields CDR1 LGHNA and CDR2 YNFKEQ. V shed 4 bases and J 0 bases; nucleotides not matched to a gene: 9. The CDR3 reads CASSPILRDSSYEQYF. CDR3 in DNA: TGTGCCAGCAGCCCCATACTCCGGGACAGCTCCTACGAGCAGTACTTC.